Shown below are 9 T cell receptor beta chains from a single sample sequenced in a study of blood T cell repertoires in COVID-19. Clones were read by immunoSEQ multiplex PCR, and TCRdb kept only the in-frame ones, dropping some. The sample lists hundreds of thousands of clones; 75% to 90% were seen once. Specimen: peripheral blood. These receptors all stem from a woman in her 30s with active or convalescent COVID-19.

In DNA form, the CDR3 reads TGTGCCAGCAGTGAAAGGCCAGCGGGGGGGTACAATGAGCAGTTCTTC. Its protein product is CASSERPAGGYNEQFF. This chain connects TRBV6-1 to TRBJ2-1, with TRBD2 matching 10 bases. V lost 2 bases and J lost 4; bases outside the gene matches: 5. This CDR3 is built from 16 residues. Germline-derived CDR1 and CDR2 are MNHNS and SASEGT.

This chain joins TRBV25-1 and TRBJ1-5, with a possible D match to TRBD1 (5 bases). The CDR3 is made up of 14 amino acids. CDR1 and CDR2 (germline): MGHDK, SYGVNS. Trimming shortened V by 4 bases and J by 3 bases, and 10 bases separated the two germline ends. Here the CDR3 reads CASSGGGFNQPQHF. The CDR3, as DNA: TGTGCCAGCAGTGGGGGGGGATTCAATCAGCCCCAGCATTTT.

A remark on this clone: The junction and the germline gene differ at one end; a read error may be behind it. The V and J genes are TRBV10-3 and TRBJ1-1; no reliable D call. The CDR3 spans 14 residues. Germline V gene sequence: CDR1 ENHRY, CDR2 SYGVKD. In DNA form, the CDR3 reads TGTGCCATCACTGAGGGAGGTATGAACACTGAAGCTTTCTTT. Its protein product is CAITEGGMNTEAFF.

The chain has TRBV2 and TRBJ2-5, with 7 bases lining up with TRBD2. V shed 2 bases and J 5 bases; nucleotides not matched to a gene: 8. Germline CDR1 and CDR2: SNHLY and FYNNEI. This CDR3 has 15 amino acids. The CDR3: CASSESLAGRETQYF. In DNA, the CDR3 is TGTGCCAGCAGTGAAAGTTTAGCGGGCCGGGAGACCCAGTACTTC.

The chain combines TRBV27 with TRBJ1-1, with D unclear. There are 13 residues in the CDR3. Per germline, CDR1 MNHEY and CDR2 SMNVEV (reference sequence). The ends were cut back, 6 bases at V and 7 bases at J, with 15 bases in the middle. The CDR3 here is CASSPGWGVEAFF. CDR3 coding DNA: TGTGCCAGCAGCCCGGGGTGGGGAGTTGAAGCTTTCTTT.

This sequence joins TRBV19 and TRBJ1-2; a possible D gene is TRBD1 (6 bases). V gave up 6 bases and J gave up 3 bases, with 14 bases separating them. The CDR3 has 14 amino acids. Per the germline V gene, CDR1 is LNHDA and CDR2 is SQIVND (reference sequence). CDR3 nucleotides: TGTGCCAGTAGACTCCAGGGGAAGGACTATGGCTACACCTTC. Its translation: CASRLQGKDYGYTF. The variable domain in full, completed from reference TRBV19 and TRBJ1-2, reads DGGITQSPKYLFRKEGQNVTLSCEQNLNHDAMYWYRQDPGQGLRLIYYSQIVNDFQKGDIAEGYSVSREKKESFPLTVTSAQKNPTAFYLCASRLQGKDYGYTFGSGTRLTVV.

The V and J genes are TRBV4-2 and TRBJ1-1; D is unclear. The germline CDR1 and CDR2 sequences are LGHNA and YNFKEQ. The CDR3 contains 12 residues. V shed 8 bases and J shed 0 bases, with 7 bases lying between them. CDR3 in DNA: TGTGCCAGCGGGGAGATGAACACTGAAGCTTTCTTT. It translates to CASGEMNTEAFF.

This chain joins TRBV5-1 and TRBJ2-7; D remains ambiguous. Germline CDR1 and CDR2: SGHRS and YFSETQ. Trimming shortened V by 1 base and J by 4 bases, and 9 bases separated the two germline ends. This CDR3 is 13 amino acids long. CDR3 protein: CASSLTEAYEQYF. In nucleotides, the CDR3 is TGCGCCAGCAGCTTGACCGAAGCATACGAGCAGTACTTC.

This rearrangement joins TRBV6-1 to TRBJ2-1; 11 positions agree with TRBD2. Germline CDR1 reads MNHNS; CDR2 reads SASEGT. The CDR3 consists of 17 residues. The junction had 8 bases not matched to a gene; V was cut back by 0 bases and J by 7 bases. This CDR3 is CASSEAIIAGGANEQFF. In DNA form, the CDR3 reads TGTGCCAGCAGTGAAGCGATAATAGCGGGAGGGGCGAATGAGCAGTTCTTC.